A single sample is the source of the 17 T cell receptor beta chains below, sequenced in a study of neurological immune-mediated disorders. TCRdb passed the 5' RACE reads through MiXCR, listing each CDR3 protein once. This table holds tens of thousands of distinct CDR3 sequences, around 4.7% found once. The sequencing input was PBMCs. Receptor source: a woman aged 45-59 years with multiple sclerosis.

This clonotype was seen repeatedly, ten times or more. V usage is TRBV20-1 and J usage is TRBJ2-7; the D is unclear. The CDR3 has 17 residues. Germline V gives CDR1 DFQATT, CDR2 SNEGSKA (reference sequence). V lost 3 bases and J lost 4, with 25 bases in between. This CDR3 reads CSASYKSPLILSYEQYF. Written as DNA, the CDR3 is TGCAGTGCTAGCTATAAATCCCCTTTAATCCTCTCTTACGAGCAGTACTTC.

This clonotype was seen at least ten times. This chain connects TRBV6-2 or TRBV6-3 to TRBJ1-2; 8 bases are shared with TRBD1. The CDR3 spans 15 residues. Germline CDR1 and CDR2: MNHEY and SVGEGT. With 6 bases clipped from V and 8 bases from J, the junction kept 14 bases outside the gene matches. CDR3 DNA sequence: TGTGCCAGCAGACAGGGTGGGGACAGGCTGGTCGGCTACACCTTC. It codes for CASRQGGDRLVGYTF.

In its sample, this clonotype was seen many times. V is TRBV6-2 or TRBV6-3 and J is TRBJ2-5; D gene ambiguous. The CDR3 length is 14 residues. The V gene's germline CDR1 is MNHEY and CDR2 SVGEGT. V shed 2 bases and J shed 5 bases, with 12 bases lying between them. For the CDR3, the DNA is TGTGCCAGCAGTTACCCCGGAAGTCGGGAGACCCAGTACTTC. It specifies CASSYPGSRETQYF.

This clonotype was observed at least ten times. This chain joins TRBV11-2 and TRBJ1-2; D gene unclear. The CDR3 sequence is 12 residues long. Trimming left V 5 bases short and J 7 bases short, with 11 bases between. Germline V lookup: CDR1 SGHAT, CDR2 FQNNGV. The CDR3 coding sequence is TGTGCCAGCAGCCCGCGGGGTTTTGGCTACACCTTC. Translation: CASSPRGFGYTF.

This clonotype was counted ten times or more. The chain uses TRBV7-2 and TRBJ1-6, with D possibly being TRBD1 (5 bases). The CDR3 is 15 residues long. V was clipped by 1 base and J by 7 bases, with 11 bases between them. From germline, CDR1 is SGHTA and CDR2 FQGNSA. CDR3 sequence: CASSLGQGGNSPLHF. DNA of the CDR3: TGTGCCAGCAGCTTAGGCCAGGGAGGGAATTCACCCCTCCACTTT.

This clonotype was detected only a few times. The chain links TRBV7-8 to TRBJ2-1, with 9 positions matching TRBD2. Germline CDR1 is SGHVS and CDR2 is FQNEAQ. The ends lost 6 bases at V and 1 base at J; junction bases unmatched: 7. This CDR3 is 16 amino acids long. DNA for the CDR3: TGTGCCAGCAGGCCGACTAGCGGAAGGTCCTACAATGAGCAGTTCTTC. It translates to CASRPTSGRSYNEQFF.

This clonotype has a count of ten or more. This rearrangement joins TRBV15 to TRBJ2-1; perhaps TRBD1 as D (5 bases). Germline-derived CDR1 and CDR2 are LNHNV and YYDKDF (reference sequence). This CDR3 has 18 amino acids. Between the trimmed V and J ends, which lost 0 bases and 0 bases, there was a span of 15 bases. The CDR3 nucleotides read TGTGCCACCAGCAGAGATGTAGGGGATTACAGCTCCTACAATGAGCAGTTCTTC. Its protein product is CATSRDVGDYSSYNEQFF.

This clonotype has ten or more counts. This chain connects TRBV5-1 to TRBJ2-1; 8 bases match TRBD2. In germline, CDR1 is SGHRS, CDR2 YFSETQ. V gave up 6 bases and J gave up 4 bases; unmatched junction bases: 9. This CDR3 has 15 residues. The CDR3 nucleotides are TGCGCCAGCACCCCCGGGAGGGTGGATTACAATGAGCAGTTCTTC. Translated, it gives CASTPGRVDYNEQFF.

This clonotype was found many times. The CDR3 here is CASSFRQGSNQPQHF. For the CDR3, the DNA is TGTGCCAGCAGTTTCCGACAGGGTAGCAATCAGCCCCAGCATTTT. The gene calls are TRBV12-3 or TRBV12-4 and TRBJ1-5; the match to TRBD1 covers 7 bases. The CDR3 covers 15 residues. Losses at the gene ends were 3 bases for V and 0 bases for J; bases not matched to a gene: 2.

Note on this clonotype: At one of its ends the junction is not consistent with the germline gene, which may arise from a read error. The V gene is TRBV18, the J gene TRBJ2-7; TRBD1 matches at 8 bases. From germline, CDR1 is KGHSH and CDR2 LQKENI. The CDR3 has 16 residues. CDR3 residues: CSSSPKKGQGLYEQYF. The CDR3 DNA reads TGTTCCAGCTCACCAAAAAAAGGACAGGGCCTCTACGAGCAGTACTTC.

This clonotype appeared many times. The chain has TRBV6-2 or TRBV6-3 and TRBJ1-1; TRBD1 agrees at 7 bases. The germline V gene has CDR1 MNHEY and CDR2 SVGEGT. Trimming cost V 0 bases and J 6 bases; bases outside gene matches: 1. CDR3 length: 13 residues. CDR3 nucleotide sequence: TGTGCCAGCAGTTACTCAGGACAGGCTGAAGCTTTCTTT. It translates to CASSYSGQAEAFF.

The chain has TRBV6-5 and TRBJ1-4; perhaps TRBD1 as D (6 bases). V dropped 0 bases and J dropped 5 bases, with 16 bases sitting between them. Per germline, CDR1 MNHEY and CDR2 SVGAGI. This CDR3 comprises 17 residues. CDR3 region: CASSYSPPGGRNEKLFF. The CDR3 nucleotides read TGTGCCAGCAGTTACTCCCCCCCGGGGGGGCGGAATGAAAAACTGTTTTTT.

This clonotype was picked up many times. CDR3 nucleotides: TGCAGTGCCTCGAATACCTACGAGCAGTACGTC. Translation gives CSASNTYEQYV. The chain joins TRBV20-1 to TRBJ2-7; no clear D. The CDR3 is 11 amino acids. Germline V gene data show CDR1 as DFQATT and CDR2 as SNEGSKA (reference sequence). V was shortened by 6 bases and J by 2 bases, with 8 bases between the two germline ends.

This clonotype came up many times. This chain links TRBV7-9 with TRBJ2-7, with 7 bases lining up with TRBD1. V shed 5 bases, J shed 5 bases, and the junction held 9 bases outside the gene matches. In germline, CDR1 is SEHNR, CDR2 FQNEAQ (reference sequence). This CDR3 region has 14 residues. This chain's CDR3 is CASSPVAGGHEQYF. As DNA, the CDR3 is TGTGCCAGCAGCCCAGTGGCAGGGGGACACGAGCAGTACTTC.

This clonotype has a count of ten or more. The chain links TRBV20-1 to TRBJ2-7; either TRBD1 or TRBD2 may fit D (5 bases each). Deletions cut 5 bases from V and 3 bases from J, with 14 bases between. Germline CDR1 and CDR2: DFQATT and SNEGSKA (reference sequence). The CDR3 has 13 residues. CDR3 sequence: CSASGTDIYEQYF. CDR3 coding DNA: TGCAGTGCTTCCGGGACCGACATCTACGAGCAGTACTTC.

This clonotype was observed at least ten times. The chain has TRBV5-1 and TRBJ1-6; D is ambiguous. Germline V gene sequence: CDR1 SGHRS, CDR2 YFSETQ. The V end was cut by 1 base, the J end by 7 bases, with 12 bases between. The CDR3 totals 15 residues. This CDR3 is CASSLTGLQNSPLHF. Here the CDR3 DNA reads TGCGCCAGCAGCTTGACTGGTCTACAAAATTCACCCCTCCACTTT.

At least ten counts were recorded for this clonotype. The V and J genes are TRBV29-1 and TRBJ1-2; TRBD1 aligns across 7 bases. Germline V gives CDR1 SQVTM, CDR2 ANQGSEA. This CDR3 has 12 residues. With 7 bases clipped from V and 5 bases from J, the junction kept 7 bases outside the gene matches. This CDR3 reads CSGGGQNYGYTF. The CDR3 bases are TGCAGCGGGGGGGGACAGAATTATGGCTACACCTTC.